This T cell receptor beta chain was captured by sequencing in a study of shared clonotypes between healthy human individuals. Study context: Donor composition was two women and three men, aged 18 to 49. Points from the study as a whole: Naive subsets generally had larger estimated richness than memory subsets.

CDR1 is GTSNPN, CDR2 SVGIG, per germline (reference sequence). CDR3 size: 13 residues. Trimming stripped 0 bases from V and 5 bases from J, with 10 bases between. The deep-level immunoSEQ assay was used. Sequencing used immunoSEQ multiplex PCR; TCRdb keeps in-frame clones, though not all of them. The sample has about 2.2 million clones; 90% to 95% are singletons. This clone was counted a single time. Its antigen remains unknown. Naive CD8 cells comprised CD45RO-negative, CCR7-positively selected cells, excluding terminally differentiated effector memory CD45RA+ cells. This chain joins TRBV30 and TRBJ2-5, with D uncertain. The source material was naive CD8+ T cells from PBMCs. The TCR was taken from a man aged 18 to 35 in good health. Some clones in this sample may be carry-over from other donors' samples. The CDR3 here is CAWSVGNAETQYF. The CDR3 DNA reads as TGTGCCTGGAGTGTTGGTAATGCGGAGACCCAGTACTTC.